This T cell receptor beta chain was recorded in a study of identical twins. General study findings and limits: The presence of invariant MAIT and iNKT cells could partly confound analyses of zero-insertion sequences. Among monozygotic twins, out-of-frame TCR alpha sharing exceeded what models predicted.

This clonotype has ten or more counts. Its antigen is currently unknown. The V end was cut by 7 bases, the J end by 2 bases, with 9 bases between. Germline V CDR1 and CDR2: MNHNY, SVGAGI (reference sequence). This CDR3 has 13 amino acids. Template switching introduced a universal primer site, and the cDNA bore unique molecular identifiers. TCRdb redid the calling of the 5' RACE reads with MiXCR, one entry per CDR3 protein. The sample records under 300,000 distinct CDR3 sequences, around 15% being singletons. This chain links TRBV6-6 with TRBJ1-5, with D hard to call. Sequencing was performed on memory (CD45RO+) T cells sorted from blood. This receptor was identified in a woman aged 18-30 years in good health. CDR3 sequence: CASMGSGNQPQHF. CDR3 nucleotide sequence: TGTGCCAGCATGGGATCGGGCAATCAGCCCCAGCATTTT.